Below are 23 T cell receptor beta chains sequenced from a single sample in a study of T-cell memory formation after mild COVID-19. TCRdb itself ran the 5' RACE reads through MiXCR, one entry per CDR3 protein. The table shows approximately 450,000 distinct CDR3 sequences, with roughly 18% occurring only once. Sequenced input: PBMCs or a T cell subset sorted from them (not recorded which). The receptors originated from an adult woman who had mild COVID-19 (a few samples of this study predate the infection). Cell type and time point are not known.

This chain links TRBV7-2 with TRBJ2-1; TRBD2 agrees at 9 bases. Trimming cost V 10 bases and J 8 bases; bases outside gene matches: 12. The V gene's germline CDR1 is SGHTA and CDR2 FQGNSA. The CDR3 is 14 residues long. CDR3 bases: TGTGCCACCCAGAGGCGGGGGGGCCGAGATGAGCAGTTCTTC. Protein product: CATQRRGGRDEQFF.

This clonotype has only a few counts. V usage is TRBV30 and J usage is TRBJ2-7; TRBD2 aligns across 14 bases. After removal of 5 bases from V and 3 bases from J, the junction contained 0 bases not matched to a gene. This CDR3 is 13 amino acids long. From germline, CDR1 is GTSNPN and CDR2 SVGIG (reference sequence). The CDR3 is CAWGLAGGYEQYF. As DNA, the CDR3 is TGTGCCTGGGGACTAGCGGGAGGCTACGAGCAGTACTTC.

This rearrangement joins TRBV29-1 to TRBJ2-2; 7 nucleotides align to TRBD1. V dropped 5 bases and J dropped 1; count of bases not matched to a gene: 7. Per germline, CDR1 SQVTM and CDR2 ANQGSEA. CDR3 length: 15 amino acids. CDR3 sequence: CSVQVGTENTGELFF. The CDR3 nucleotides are TGCAGCGTTCAAGTAGGGACAGAGAACACCGGGGAGCTGTTTTTT.

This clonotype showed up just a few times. This chain's CDR3 is CATHRDTNYGYTF. In DNA form, the CDR3 reads TGTGCCACCCACAGAGATACCAACTATGGCTACACCTTC. This rearrangement joins TRBV30 to TRBJ1-2; no clear D. Trimming cost V 8 bases and J 2 bases, with 15 bases left between them. CDR1 and CDR2 (germline): GTSNPN, SVGIG (reference sequence). There are 13 residues in the CDR3.

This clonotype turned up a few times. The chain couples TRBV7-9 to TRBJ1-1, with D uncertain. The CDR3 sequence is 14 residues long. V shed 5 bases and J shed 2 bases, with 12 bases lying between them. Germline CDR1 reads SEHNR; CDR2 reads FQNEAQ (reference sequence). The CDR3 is CASSRPPGNTEAFF. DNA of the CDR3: TGTGCCAGCAGCCGTCCGCCGGGAAACACTGAAGCTTTCTTT. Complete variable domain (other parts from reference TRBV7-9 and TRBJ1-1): DTGVSQNPRHKITKRGQNVTFRCDPISEHNRLYWYRQTLGQGPEFLTYFQNEAQLEKSRLLSDRFSAERPKGSFSTLEIQRTEQGDSAMYLCASSRPPGNTEAFFGQGTRLTVV.

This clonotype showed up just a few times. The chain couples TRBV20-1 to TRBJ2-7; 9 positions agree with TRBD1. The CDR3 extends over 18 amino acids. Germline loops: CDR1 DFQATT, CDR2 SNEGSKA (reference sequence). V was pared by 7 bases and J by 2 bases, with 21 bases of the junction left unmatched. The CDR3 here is CSVGRRGTGPLSPYEQYF. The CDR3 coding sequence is TGCAGTGTCGGAAGAAGGGGGACAGGGCCGCTAAGTCCCTACGAGCAGTACTTC.

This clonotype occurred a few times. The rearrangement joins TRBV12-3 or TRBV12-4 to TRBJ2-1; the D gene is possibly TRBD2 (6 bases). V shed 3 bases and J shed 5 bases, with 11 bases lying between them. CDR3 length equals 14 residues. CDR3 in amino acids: CASSLGLKDNEQFF. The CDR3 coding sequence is TGTGCCAGCAGTTTGGGACTTAAAGACAATGAGCAGTTCTTC.

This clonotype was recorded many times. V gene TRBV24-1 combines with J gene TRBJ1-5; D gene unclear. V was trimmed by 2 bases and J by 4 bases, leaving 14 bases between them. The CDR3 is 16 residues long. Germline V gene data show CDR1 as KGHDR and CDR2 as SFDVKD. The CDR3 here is CATSDSGDPQNQPQHF. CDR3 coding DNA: TGTGCCACCAGTGATTCAGGTGACCCTCAGAATCAGCCCCAGCATTTT.

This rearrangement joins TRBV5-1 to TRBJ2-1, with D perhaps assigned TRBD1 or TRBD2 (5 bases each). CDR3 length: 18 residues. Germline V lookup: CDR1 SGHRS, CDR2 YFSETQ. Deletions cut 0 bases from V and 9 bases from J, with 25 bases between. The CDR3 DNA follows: TGCGCCAGCAGCTTGGCTTTTTGGGACCCGCCGTCAATCATTGAGCAGTTCTTC. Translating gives CASSLAFWDPPSIIEQFF.

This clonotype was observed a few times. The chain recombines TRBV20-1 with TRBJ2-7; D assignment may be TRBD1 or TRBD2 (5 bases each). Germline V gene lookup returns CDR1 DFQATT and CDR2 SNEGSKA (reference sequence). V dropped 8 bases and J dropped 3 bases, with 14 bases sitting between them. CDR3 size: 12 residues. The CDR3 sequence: CSLAGSGYEQYF. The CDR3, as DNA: TGCAGTTTGGCAGGGAGTGGCTACGAGCAGTACTTC.

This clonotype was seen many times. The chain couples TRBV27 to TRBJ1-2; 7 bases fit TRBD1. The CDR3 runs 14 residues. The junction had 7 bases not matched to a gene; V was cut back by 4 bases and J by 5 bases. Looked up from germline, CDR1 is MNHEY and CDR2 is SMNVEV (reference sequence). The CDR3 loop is CASSSRGSSYGYTF. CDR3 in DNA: TGTGCCAGCAGTTCCAGGGGGTCTAGTTATGGCTACACCTTC.

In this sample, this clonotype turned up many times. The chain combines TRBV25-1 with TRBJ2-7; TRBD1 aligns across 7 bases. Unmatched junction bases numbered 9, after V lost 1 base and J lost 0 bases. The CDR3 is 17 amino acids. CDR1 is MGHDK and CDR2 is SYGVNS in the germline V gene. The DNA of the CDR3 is TGTGCCAGCAGTGAATGGCAAAGCCGACAGGGCTCCTACGAGCAGTACTTC. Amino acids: CASSEWQSRQGSYEQYF.

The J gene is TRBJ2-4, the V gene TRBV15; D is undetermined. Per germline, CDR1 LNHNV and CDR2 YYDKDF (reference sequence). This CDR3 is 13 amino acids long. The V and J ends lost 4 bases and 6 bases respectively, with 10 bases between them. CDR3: CATSTNAGNIQYF. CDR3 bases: TGTGCCACCAGCACAAACGCCGGAAACATTCAGTACTTC. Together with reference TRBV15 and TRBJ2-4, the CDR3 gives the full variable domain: DAMVIQNPRYQVTQFGKPVTLSCSQTLNHNVMYWYQQKSSQAPKLLFHYYDKDFNNEADTPDNFQSRRPNTSFCFLDIRSPGLGDTAMYLCATSTNAGNIQYFGAGTRLSVL.

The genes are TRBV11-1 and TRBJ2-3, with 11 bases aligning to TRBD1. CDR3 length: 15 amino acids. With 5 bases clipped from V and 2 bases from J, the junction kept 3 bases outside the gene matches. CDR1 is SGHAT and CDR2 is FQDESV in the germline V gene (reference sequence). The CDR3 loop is CASSRDRGTTDTQYF. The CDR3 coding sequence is TGTGCCAGCAGCCGGGACAGGGGGACCACAGATACGCAGTATTTT.

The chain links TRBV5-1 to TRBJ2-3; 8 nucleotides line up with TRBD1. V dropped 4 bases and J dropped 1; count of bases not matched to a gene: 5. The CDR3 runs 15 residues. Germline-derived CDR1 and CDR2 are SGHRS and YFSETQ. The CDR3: CASSRTTGGTDTQYF. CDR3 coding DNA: TGCGCCAGCAGCCGGACGACAGGGGGCACAGATACGCAGTATTTT.

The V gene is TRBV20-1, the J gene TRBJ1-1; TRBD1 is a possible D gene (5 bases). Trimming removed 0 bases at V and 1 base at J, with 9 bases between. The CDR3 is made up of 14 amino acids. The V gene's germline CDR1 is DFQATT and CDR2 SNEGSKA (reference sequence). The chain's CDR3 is CSAREAGRNTEAFF. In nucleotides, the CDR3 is TGCAGTGCTAGAGAGGCAGGGAGGAACACTGAAGCTTTCTTT.

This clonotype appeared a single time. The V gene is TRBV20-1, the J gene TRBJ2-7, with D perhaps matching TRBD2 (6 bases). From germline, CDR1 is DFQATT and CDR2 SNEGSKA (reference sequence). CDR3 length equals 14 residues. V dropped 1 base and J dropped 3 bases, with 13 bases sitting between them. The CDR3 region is CSARVREMGYEQYF. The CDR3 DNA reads TGCAGTGCTAGAGTACGGGAGATGGGCTACGAGCAGTACTTC.

CDR3 sequence: CASRGTQGDEQFF. The CDR3 DNA sequence: TGTGCCAGCAGGGGGACTCAAGGCGATGAGCAGTTCTTC. The V and J genes are TRBV7-9 and TRBJ2-1; possible D gene TRBD2, 6 bases. The CDR3 runs 13 residues. Germline V gene data show CDR1 as SEHNR and CDR2 as FQNEAQ (reference sequence). Trimming stripped 6 bases from V and 8 bases from J, with 14 bases between.

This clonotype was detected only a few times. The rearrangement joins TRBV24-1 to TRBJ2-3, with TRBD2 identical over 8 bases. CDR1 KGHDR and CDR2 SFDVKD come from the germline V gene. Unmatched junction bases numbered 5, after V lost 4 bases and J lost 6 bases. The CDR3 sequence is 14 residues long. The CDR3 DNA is TGTGCCACCAGTGAGCGGGGGGCGGCGGATACGCAGTATTTT. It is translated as CATSERGAADTQYF.

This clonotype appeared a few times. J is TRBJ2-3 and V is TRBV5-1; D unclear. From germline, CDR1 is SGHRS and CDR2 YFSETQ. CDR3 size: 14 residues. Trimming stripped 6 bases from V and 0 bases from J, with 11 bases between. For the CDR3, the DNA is TGCGCCAGCAAACCCACAGCTAGCACAGATACGCAGTATTTT. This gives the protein CASKPTASTDTQYF.

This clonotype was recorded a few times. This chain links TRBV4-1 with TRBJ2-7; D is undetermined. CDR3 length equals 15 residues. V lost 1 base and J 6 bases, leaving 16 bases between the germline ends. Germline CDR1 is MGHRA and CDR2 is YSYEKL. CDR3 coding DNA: TGCGCCAGCAGCCAAGCCTTAGGGCAGTTCTTCGAGCAGTACTTC. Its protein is CASSQALGQFFEQYF.

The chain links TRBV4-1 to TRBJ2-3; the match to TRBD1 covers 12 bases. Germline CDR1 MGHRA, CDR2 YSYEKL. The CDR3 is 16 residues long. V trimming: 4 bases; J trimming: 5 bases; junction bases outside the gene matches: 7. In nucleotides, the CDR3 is TGCGCCAGCAGCCCGGGACAGGGGGCGCGGGGAGATACGCAGTATTTT. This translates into CASSPGQGARGDTQYF.

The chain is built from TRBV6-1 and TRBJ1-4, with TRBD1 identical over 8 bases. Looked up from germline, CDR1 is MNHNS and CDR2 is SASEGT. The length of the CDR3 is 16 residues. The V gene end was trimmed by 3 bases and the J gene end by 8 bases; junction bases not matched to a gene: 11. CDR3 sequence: CASSDRPDRVREKLFF. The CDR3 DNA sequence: TGTGCCAGCAGTGACCGCCCGGACAGGGTGAGGGAAAAACTGTTTTTT.